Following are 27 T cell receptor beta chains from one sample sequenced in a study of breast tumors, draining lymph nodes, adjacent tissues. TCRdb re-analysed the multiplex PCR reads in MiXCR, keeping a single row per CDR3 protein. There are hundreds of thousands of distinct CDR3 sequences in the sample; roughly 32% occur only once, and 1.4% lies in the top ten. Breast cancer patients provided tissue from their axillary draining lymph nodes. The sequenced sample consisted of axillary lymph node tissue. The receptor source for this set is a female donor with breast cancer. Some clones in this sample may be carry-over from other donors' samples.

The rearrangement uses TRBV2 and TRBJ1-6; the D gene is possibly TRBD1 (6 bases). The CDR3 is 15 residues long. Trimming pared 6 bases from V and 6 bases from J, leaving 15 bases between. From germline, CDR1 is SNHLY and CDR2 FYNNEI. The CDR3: CASSEQGARNSPLHF. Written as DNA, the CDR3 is TGTGCCAGCAGCGAACAGGGAGCACGTAATTCACCCCTCCACTTT.

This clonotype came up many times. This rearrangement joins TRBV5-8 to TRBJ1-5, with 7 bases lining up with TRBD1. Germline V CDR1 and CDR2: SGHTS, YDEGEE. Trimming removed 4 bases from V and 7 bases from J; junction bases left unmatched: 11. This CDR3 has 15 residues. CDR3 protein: CASSRQGLGEQPQHF. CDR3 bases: TGTGCCAGCAGCCGACAGGGTCTTGGGGAGCAGCCCCAGCATTTT.

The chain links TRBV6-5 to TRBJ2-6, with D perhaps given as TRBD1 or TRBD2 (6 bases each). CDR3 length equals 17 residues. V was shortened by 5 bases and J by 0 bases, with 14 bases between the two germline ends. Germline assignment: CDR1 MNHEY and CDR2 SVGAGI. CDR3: CASSLQGRGSGANVLTF. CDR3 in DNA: TGTGCCAGCAGTCTCCAGGGGCGGGGCTCTGGGGCCAACGTCCTGACTTTC.

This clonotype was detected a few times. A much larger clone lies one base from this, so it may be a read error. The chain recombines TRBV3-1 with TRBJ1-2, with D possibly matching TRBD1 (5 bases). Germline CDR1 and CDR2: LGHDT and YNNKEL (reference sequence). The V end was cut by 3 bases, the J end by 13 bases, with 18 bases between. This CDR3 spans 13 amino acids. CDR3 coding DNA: TGTGCCAGCAGCCACTCCGGGGCAGAAGTCCCCACCTTC. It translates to CASSHSGAEVPTF.

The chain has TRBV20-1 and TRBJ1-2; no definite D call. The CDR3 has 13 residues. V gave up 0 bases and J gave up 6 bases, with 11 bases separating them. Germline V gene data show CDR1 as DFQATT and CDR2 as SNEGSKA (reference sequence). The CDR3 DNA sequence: TGCAGTGCTAGAGATAGGAACCTCGATGGCTACACCTTC. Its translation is CSARDRNLDGYTF.

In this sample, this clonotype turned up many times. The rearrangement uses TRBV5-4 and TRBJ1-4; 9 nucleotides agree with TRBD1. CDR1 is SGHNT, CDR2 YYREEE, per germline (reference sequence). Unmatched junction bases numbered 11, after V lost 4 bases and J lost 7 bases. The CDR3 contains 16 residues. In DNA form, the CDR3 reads TGTGCCAGCAGCCTTTCGACCGGGACAGGGAGTGAAAAACTGTTTTTT. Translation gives CASSLSTGTGSEKLFF. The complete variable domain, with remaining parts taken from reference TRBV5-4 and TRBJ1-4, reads ETGVTQSPTHLIKTRGQQVTLRCSSQSGHNTVSWYQQALGQGPQFIFQYYREEENGRGNFPPRFSGLQFPNYSSELNVNALELDDSALYLCASSLSTGTGSEKLFFGSGTQLSVL.

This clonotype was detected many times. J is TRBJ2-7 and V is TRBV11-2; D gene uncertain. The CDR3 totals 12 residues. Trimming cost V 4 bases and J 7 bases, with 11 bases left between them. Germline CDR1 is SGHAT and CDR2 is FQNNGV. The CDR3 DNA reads TGTGCCAGCAGCTCACAAGGTGTAGAGCAGTACTTC. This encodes CASSSQGVEQYF.

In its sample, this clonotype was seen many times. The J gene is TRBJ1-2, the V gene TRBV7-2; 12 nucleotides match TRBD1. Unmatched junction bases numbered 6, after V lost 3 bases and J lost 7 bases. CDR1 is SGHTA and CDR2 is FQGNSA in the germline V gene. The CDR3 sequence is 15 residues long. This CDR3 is CASSFPGQGAGGYTF. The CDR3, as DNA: TGTGCCAGCAGCTTCCCGGGACAGGGGGCCGGTGGCTACACCTTC. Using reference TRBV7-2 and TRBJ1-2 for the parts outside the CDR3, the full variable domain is GAGVSQSPSNKVTEKGKDVELRCDPISGHTALYWYRQSLGQGLEFLIYFQGNSAPDKSGLPSDRFSAERTGGSVSTLTIQRTQQEDSAVYLCASSFPGQGAGGYTFGSGTRLTVV.

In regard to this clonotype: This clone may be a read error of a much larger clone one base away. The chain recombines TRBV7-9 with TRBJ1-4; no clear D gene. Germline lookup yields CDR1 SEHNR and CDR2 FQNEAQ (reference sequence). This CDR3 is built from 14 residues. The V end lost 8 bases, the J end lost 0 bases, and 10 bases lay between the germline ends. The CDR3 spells CASGRAATNEKLFF. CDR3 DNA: TGTGCCAGCGGCAGAGCTGCAACTAATGAAAAACTGTTTTTT.

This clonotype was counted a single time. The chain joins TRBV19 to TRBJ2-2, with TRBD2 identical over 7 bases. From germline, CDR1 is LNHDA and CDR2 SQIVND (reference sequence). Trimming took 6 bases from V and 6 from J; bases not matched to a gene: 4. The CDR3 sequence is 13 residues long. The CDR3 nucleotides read TGTGCCAGTAGCGCCGGGGGGTCCGGGGAGCTGTTTTTT. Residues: CASSAGGSGELFF.

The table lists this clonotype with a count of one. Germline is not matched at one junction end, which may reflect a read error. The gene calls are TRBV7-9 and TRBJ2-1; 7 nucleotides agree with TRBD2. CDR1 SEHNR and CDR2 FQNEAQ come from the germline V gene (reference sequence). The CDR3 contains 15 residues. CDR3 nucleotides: TGTGCCAGCAGCAACCCAGCGGGGTCCTACAATGAGCAGCTCTTC. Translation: CASSNPAGSYNEQLF.

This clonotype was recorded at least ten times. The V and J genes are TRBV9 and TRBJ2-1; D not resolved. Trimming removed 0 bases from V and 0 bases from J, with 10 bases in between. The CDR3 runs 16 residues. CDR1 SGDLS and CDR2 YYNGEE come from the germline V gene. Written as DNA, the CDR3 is TGTGCCAGCAGCGTAGCTTGGGGTAGCTCCTACAATGAGCAGTTCTTC. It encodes CASSVAWGSSYNEQFF.

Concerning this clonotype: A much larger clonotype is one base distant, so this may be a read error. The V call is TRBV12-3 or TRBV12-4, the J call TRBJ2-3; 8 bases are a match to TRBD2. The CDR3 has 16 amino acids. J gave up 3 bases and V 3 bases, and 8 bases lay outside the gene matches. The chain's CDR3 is CASSFSRGLATDTQYF. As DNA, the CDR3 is TGTGCCAGCAGTTTCTCGAGAGGACTAGCAACAGATACGCAGTATTTT.

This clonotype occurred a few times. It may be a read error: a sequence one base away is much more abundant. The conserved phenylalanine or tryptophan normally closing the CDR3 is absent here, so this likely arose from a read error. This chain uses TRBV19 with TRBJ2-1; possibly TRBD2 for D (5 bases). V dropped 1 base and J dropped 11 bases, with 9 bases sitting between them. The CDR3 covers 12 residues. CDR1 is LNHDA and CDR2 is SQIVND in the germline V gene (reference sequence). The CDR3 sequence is CASSIADWKQFL. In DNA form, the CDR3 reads TGTGCCAGTAGTATAGCGGACTGGAAGCAGTTCCTC.

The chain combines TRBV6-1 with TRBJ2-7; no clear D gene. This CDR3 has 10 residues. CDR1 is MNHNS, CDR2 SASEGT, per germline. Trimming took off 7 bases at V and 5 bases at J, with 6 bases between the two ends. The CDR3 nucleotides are TGTGCCAGCACACGGAACGAGCAGTACTTC. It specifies CASTRNEQYF.

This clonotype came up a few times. In DNA, the CDR3 is TGTGCCAGCAGCCAAGCCGGAGCCACTGAAGCTTTCTTT. It codes for CASSQAGATEAFF. The chain couples TRBV3-1 to TRBJ1-1; D unresolved. V was clipped by 1 base and J by 4 bases, with 7 bases between them. This CDR3 is built from 13 residues. CDR1 and CDR2 from the germline V gene are LGHDT and YNNKEL (reference sequence).

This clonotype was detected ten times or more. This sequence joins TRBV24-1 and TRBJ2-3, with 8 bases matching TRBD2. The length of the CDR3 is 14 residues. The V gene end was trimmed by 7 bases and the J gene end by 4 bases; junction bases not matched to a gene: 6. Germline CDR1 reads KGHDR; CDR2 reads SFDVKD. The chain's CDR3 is CATRTTSGPDTQYF. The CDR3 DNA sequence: TGTGCCACCAGGACAACTAGCGGACCAGATACGCAGTATTTT.

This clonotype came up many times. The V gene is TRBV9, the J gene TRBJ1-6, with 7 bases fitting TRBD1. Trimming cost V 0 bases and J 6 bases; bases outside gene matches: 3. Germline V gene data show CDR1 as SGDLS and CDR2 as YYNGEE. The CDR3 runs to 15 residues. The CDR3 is CASSVGQGSNSPLHF. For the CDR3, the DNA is TGTGCCAGCAGCGTAGGACAGGGCAGTAATTCACCCCTCCACTTT.

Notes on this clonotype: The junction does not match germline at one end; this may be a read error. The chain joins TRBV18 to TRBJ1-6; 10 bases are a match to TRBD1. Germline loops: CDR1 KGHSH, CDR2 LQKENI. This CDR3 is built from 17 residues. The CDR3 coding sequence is TGTGCCGGCTCACCACTAGGAGACAGGGGGCTGAATTCACCCCTCCACTTT. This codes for CAGSPLGDRGLNSPLHF.

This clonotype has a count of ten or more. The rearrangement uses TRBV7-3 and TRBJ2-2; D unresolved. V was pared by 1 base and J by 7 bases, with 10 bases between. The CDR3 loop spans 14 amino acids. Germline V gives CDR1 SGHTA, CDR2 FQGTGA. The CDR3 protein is CASSLRGRDGELFF. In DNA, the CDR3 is TGTGCCAGCAGCTTAAGAGGAAGAGACGGGGAGCTGTTTTTT.

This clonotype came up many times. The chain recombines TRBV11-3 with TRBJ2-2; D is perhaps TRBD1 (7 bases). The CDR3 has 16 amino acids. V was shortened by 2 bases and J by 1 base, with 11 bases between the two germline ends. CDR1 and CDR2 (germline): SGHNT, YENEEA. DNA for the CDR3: TGTGCCAGCAGCTTAAGGCAGGGGGGGAACACCGGGGAGCTGTTTTTT. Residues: CASSLRQGGNTGELFF.

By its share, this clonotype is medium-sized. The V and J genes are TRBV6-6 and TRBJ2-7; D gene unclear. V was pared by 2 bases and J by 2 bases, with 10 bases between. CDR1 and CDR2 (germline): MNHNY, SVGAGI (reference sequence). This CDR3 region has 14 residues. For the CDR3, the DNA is TGTGCCAGCAGTTACGAAGGTTTGGCCTACGAGCAGTACTTC. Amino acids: CASSYEGLAYEQYF.

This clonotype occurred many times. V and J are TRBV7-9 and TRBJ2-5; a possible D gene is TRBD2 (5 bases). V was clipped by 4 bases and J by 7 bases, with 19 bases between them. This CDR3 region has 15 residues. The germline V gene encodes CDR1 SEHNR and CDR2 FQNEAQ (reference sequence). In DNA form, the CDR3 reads TGTGCCAGCAGCTCGGCCTCCCTAGCTGTAGTGACCCAGTACTTC. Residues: CASSSASLAVVTQYF. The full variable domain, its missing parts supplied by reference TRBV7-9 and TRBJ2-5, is DTGVSQNPRHKITKRGQNVTFRCDPISEHNRLYWYRQTLGQGPEFLTYFQNEAQLEKSRLLSDRFSAERPKGSFSTLEIQRTEQGDSAMYLCASSSASLAVVTQYFGPGTRLLVL.

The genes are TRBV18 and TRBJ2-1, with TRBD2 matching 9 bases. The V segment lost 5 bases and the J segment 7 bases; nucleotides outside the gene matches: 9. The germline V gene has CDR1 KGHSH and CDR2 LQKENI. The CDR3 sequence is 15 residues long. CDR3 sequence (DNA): TGTGCCAGCTCAGAGGGACTAGCAGGGGGGAATGAGCAGTTCTTC. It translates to CASSEGLAGGNEQFF.

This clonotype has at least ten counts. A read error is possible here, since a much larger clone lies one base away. The CDR3 is CATSAGDRGGGTQYF. In DNA form, the CDR3 reads TGTGCCACCAGTGCAGGGGACAGGGGGGGGGGGACCCAGTACTTC. This sequence joins TRBV24-1 and TRBJ2-5; 11 nucleotides agree with TRBD1. The CDR3 has 15 residues. The V gene's germline CDR1 is KGHDR and CDR2 SFDVKD. The V and J ends lost 5 bases and 7 bases, in that order; junction bases with no gene match: 8.

CDR3 sequence: CSARVPTGEDEKLFF. The DNA for the CDR3 is TGCAGTGCTAGGGTCCCGACAGGGGAAGATGAAAAACTGTTTTTT. The chain joins TRBV20-1 to TRBJ1-4; 8 bases line up with TRBD1. The CDR3 spans 15 residues. The trim removed 3 bases at V and 6 bases at J, leaving 9 bases unmatched. CDR1 is DFQATT and CDR2 is SNEGSKA in the germline V gene (reference sequence).

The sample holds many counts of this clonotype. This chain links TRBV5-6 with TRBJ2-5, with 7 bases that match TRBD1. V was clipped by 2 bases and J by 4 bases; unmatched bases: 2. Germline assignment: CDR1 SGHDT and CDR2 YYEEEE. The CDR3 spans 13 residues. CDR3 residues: CASSLWDRETQYF. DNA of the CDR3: TGTGCCAGCAGCTTATGGGACAGAGAGACCCAGTACTTC.